Sequencing of this TCR beta chain was carried out in a study of OX40 agonist ivuxolimab in advanced cancers. About the study: Age averaged around 58 years (range about 23 to 80), and about 86% were male.

Germline CDR1 reads SGHTA; CDR2 reads FQGTGA. CDR3 length equals 19 residues. The germline V and J ends were trimmed by 5 bases and 3 bases, with 25 bases remaining between them. Anyone with autoimmune disease history or systemic immunosuppression was excluded. Note on this clone: Its antigen is currently unknown.

Regarding the study as a whole: Among T cells, CD8+ cells averaged more expanded clones than CD4+ cells. Clonal expansion was seen in CD4+ and CD8+ blood T cells by week 6 at 0.1 to 3.0 mg/kg.

The assay was immunoSEQ multiplex PCR, and TCRdb's table has in-frame clones only and misses some. The sample yields about 98,000 clones, 85% to 95% seen once. The J gene is TRBJ2-2, the V gene TRBV7-3; the D gene is possibly TRBD1 (6 bases). The origin of this receptor is an adult with an advanced solid tumor such as melanoma, head and neck, liver or kidney cancer. The sample in question was CD4+ or CD8+ T cells sorted from blood, obtained in a trial of the OX40 agonist ivuxolimab. The CDR3 is CASSAQLLTGNADTGELFF. The CDR3 DNA is TGTGCCAGCAGCGCCCAACTGCTTACAGGGAATGCAGACACCGGGGAGCTGTTTTTT.